The 31 T cell receptor beta chains given below trace back to one sample, sequenced in a study of early T cells in non-severe SARS-CoV-2 infection. Each CDR3 protein gets one entry after TCRdb re-called the 5' RACE reads with MiXCR. The profile covers over 75,000 distinct CDR3 sequences, with less than 15% appearing a single time and approximately 2.4% taken by the ten largest. What was sequenced was whole blood. The receptors derive from an adult who was a healthcare worker with PCR-confirmed SARS-CoV-2 infection or an uninfected control (not recorded which).

In its sample, this clonotype was seen a few times. The chain uses TRBV9 and TRBJ2-1, with 9 bases lining up with TRBD2. Germline CDR1 SGDLS, CDR2 YYNGEE. V shed 4 bases, J shed 8 bases, and the junction held 10 bases outside the gene matches. CDR3 length: 15 residues. This chain's CDR3 is CASSRLAASPHEQFF. As DNA, the CDR3 is TGTGCCAGCAGCCGACTAGCGGCAAGCCCCCATGAGCAGTTCTTC.

The chain is built from TRBV6-1 and TRBJ1-1, with 7 bases aligning to TRBD1. The CDR3 is made up of 12 amino acids. CDR1 and CDR2 from the germline V gene are MNHNS and SASEGT. The V and J ends lost 7 bases and 11 bases, in that order; junction bases with no gene match: 10. In DNA form, the CDR3 reads TGTGCCAGCAAGACAGGGACTTTAACTGCTTTCTTT. The encoded protein is CASKTGTLTAFF.

The V gene is TRBV7-2, the J gene TRBJ2-7; no firm D call. The V and J ends lost 5 bases and 2 bases respectively, with 10 bases between them. Germline V gives CDR1 SGHTA, CDR2 FQGNSA. The length of the CDR3 is 13 residues. DNA for the CDR3: TGTGCCAGCAGCCCCTTTGGGGCCTACGAGCAGTACTTC. Amino acids: CASSPFGAYEQYF.

The chain couples TRBV28 to TRBJ1-2, with D possibly TRBD1 on 6 matching bases. V lost 3 bases and J 5 bases, leaving 13 bases between the germline ends. The CDR3 runs to 14 residues. Germline V gene sequence: CDR1 MDHEN, CDR2 SYDVKM. In DNA form, the CDR3 reads TGTGCCAGCAGTTTTCGGGGGGGCCCGTATGGCTACACCTTC. Translating it yields CASSFRGGPYGYTF.

This clonotype was picked up a small number of times. The V and J genes are TRBV5-1 and TRBJ2-1, with 8 bases that match TRBD1. The CDR3 extends over 15 amino acids. J lost 6 bases, V lost 4 bases, and 9 bases had no gene match. CDR1 is SGHRS and CDR2 is YFSETQ in the germline V gene. The CDR3 DNA is TGCGCCAGCAGCAGAGAACGGACAGGGTTCAATGAGCAGTTCTTC. Encoded protein: CASSRERTGFNEQFF.

This clonotype occurred many times. V usage is TRBV20-1 and J usage is TRBJ1-4, with 8 bases fitting TRBD1. V was clipped by 5 bases and J by 5 bases; unmatched bases: 7. This CDR3 spans 14 amino acids. Germline assignment: CDR1 DFQATT and CDR2 SNEGSKA (reference sequence). The CDR3 DNA reads as TGCAGTGCTCCAACCGGGACAGGCAATGAAAAACTGTTTTTT. Translated: CSAPTGTGNEKLFF.

At least ten counts were recorded for this clonotype. This chain links TRBV28 with TRBJ2-2, with 8 bases fitting TRBD1. Per the germline V gene, CDR1 is MDHEN and CDR2 is SYDVKM. With 2 bases clipped from V and 6 bases from J, the junction kept 11 bases outside the gene matches. The CDR3 runs to 17 residues. The CDR3 protein is CASSLPTLTGVAGELFF. In DNA, the CDR3 is TGTGCCAGCAGTTTACCCACCTTGACAGGGGTGGCCGGGGAGCTGTTTTTT.

This clonotype came up a few times. In DNA form, the CDR3 reads TGTGCCAGCAAAAAGGGACAGACTACAAGGGAGCCCCAGCATTTT. Residues: CASKKGQTTREPQHF. This sequence joins TRBV6-2 or TRBV6-3 and TRBJ1-5; the match to TRBD1 covers 7 bases. Trimming removed 7 bases from V and 8 bases from J; junction bases left unmatched: 14. CDR3 length equals 15 residues. Germline values: CDR1 MNHEY, CDR2 SVGEGT.

This clonotype was seen a few times. The chain is built from TRBV4-1 and TRBJ2-2; 8 bases are shared with TRBD2. Trimming cost V 3 bases and J 5 bases; bases outside gene matches: 14. In germline, CDR1 is MGHRA, CDR2 YSYEKL. The CDR3 runs to 18 residues. The CDR3 here is CASSQRRGGNLLTGELFF. As DNA, the CDR3 is TGCGCCAGCAGCCAGCGACGGGGGGGTAATCTCCTAACCGGGGAGCTGTTTTTT.

The rearrangement links TRBV28 to TRBJ2-3; D unclear. CDR1 is MDHEN and CDR2 is SYDVKM in the germline V gene. V lost 6 bases to trimming and J lost 2 bases, with 9 bases between them. The CDR3 runs 13 residues. The DNA for the CDR3 is TGTGCCAGCAGGGCCCGGTCCACAGATACGCAGTATTTT. This translates into CASRARSTDTQYF.

This clonotype was found once. A single base separates this from a much larger clone, so it may be a read error. The chain joins TRBV18 to TRBJ2-7; the D call may be TRBD1 or TRBD2 (6 bases each). V dropped 4 bases and J dropped 9 bases, with 25 bases sitting between them. The CDR3 loop spans 16 amino acids. Germline V gene data show CDR1 as KGHSH and CDR2 as LQKENI. CDR3 nucleotide sequence: TGTGCCAGCTCACAACTACAGGGAGGCTCCTACGACGGGCAGTACTTC. This encodes CASSQLQGGSYDGQYF. The full variable domain, its missing parts supplied by reference TRBV18 and TRBJ2-7, is NAGVMQNPRHLVRRRGQEARLRCSPMKGHSHVYWYRQLPEEGLKFMVYLQKENIIDESGMPKERFSAEFPKEGPSILRIQQVVRGDSAAYFCASSQLQGGSYDGQYFGPGTRLTVT.

J is TRBJ1-5 and V is TRBV2, with TRBD1 matching over 7 bases. This CDR3 has 15 residues. Germline CDR1 SNHLY, CDR2 FYNNEI. V was clipped by 6 bases and J by 2 bases; unmatched bases: 7. The CDR3 region is CASRQGGNGNQPQHF. In nucleotides, the CDR3 is TGTGCCAGCAGGCAGGGGGGGAATGGCAATCAGCCCCAGCATTTT.

The rearrangement uses TRBV19 and TRBJ2-2; D gene ambiguous. CDR1 and CDR2 from the germline V gene are LNHDA and SQIVND (reference sequence). The CDR3 has 14 amino acids. Trimming stripped 2 bases from V and 6 bases from J, with 10 bases between. This CDR3 is CASSISPRAGELFF. The CDR3 DNA reads TGTGCCAGTAGTATATCTCCTCGCGCCGGGGAGCTGTTTTTT. Drawing the rest from reference TRBV19 and TRBJ2-2, the complete variable domain is DGGITQSPKYLFRKEGQNVTLSCEQNLNHDAMYWYRQDPGQGLRLIYYSQIVNDFQKGDIAEGYSVSREKKESFPLTVTSAQKNPTAFYLCASSISPRAGELFFGEGSRLTVL.

At least ten counts were recorded for this clonotype. The chain recombines TRBV4-2 with TRBJ2-1, with 10 nucleotides matching TRBD2. The germline V gene encodes CDR1 LGHNA and CDR2 YNFKEQ. The CDR3 is 16 amino acids. After removal of 3 bases from V and 15 bases from J, the junction contained 17 bases not matched to a gene. The CDR3 region is CASSHTAGGPQGEGFF. The CDR3 bases are TGTGCCAGCAGCCACACAGCGGGGGGGCCGCAGGGAGAGGGGTTCTTC.

This clonotype was observed many times. This chain links TRBV6-2 or TRBV6-3 with TRBJ2-7; 8 bases agree with TRBD1. The CDR3 contains 13 residues. Germline V CDR1 and CDR2: MNHEY, SVGEGT. With 6 bases clipped from V and 6 bases from J, the junction kept 7 bases outside the gene matches. CDR3 sequence reads: CASRSTGVGEQYF. The CDR3 DNA follows: TGTGCCAGCAGATCGACAGGGGTCGGCGAGCAGTACTTC.

J is TRBJ2-1 and V is TRBV12-3 or TRBV12-4; the D call may be TRBD1 or TRBD2 (7 bases each). V lost 8 bases and J lost 3, with 23 bases in between. The CDR3 is 17 amino acids. This CDR3 is CASGNRLGGGNYNEQFF. The CDR3 DNA follows: TGTGCCAGCGGGAACCGCCTGGGAGGGGGCAACTACAATGAGCAGTTCTTC.

The genes are TRBV20-1 and TRBJ2-3, with a weak D call TRBD2 (6 bases). The V gene's germline CDR1 is DFQATT and CDR2 SNEGSKA (reference sequence). Trimming took 3 bases from V and 0 from J, leaving 19 bases between them. CDR3 length equals 17 residues. CDR3 protein: CSARRQGGGKSTDTQYF. CDR3 nucleotide sequence: TGCAGTGCTAGGCGTCAGGGAGGAGGCAAAAGCACAGATACGCAGTATTTT.

The chain uses TRBV24-1 and TRBJ2-1; weak D call: TRBD1 (6 bases). The length of the CDR3 is 14 residues. Trimming pared 5 bases from V and 10 bases from J, leaving 17 bases between. The germline V gene encodes CDR1 KGHDR and CDR2 SFDVKD. CDR3 DNA sequence: TGTGCCACCAGTGGGGCAGGGGCAATCGTGGAGCAGTTCTTC. It translates to CATSGAGAIVEQFF.

This rearrangement joins TRBV11-2 to TRBJ2-2; 8 nucleotides agree with TRBD2. This CDR3 has 16 amino acids. The germline V gene encodes CDR1 SGHAT and CDR2 FQNNGV. The J segment lost 1 base and the V segment lost 8 bases, leaving 9 bases of the junction unmatched. In nucleotides, the CDR3 is TGTGCCAGCCCGGGAGGGGGGGGCCTGAACACCGGGGAGCTGTTTTTT. This translates into CASPGGGGLNTGELFF. Full variable domain (missing parts from reference TRBV11-2 and TRBJ2-2): EAGVAQSPRYKIIEKRQSVAFWCNPISGHATLYWYQQILGQGPKLLIQFQNNGVVDDSQLPKDRFSAERLKGVDSTLKIQPAKLEDSAVYLCASPGGGGLNTGELFFGEGSRLTVL.

This clonotype was seen ten or more times. V gene TRBV20-1 combines with J gene TRBJ1-2; 7 bases agree with TRBD1. This CDR3 contains 13 residues. Per germline, CDR1 DFQATT and CDR2 SNEGSKA (reference sequence). J was trimmed by 8 bases and V by 6 bases; bases with no gene match: 12. The CDR3 reads CSASRQGREGYTF. The CDR3 region has the DNA TGCAGTGCCTCCCGACAGGGCCGCGAAGGCTACACCTTC.

Ten or more counts support this clonotype. The CDR3 region is CASSDGTFSTDTQYF. CDR3 in DNA: TGTGCCAGCAGCGACGGGACTTTTAGCACAGATACGCAGTATTTT. The chain recombines TRBV7-8 with TRBJ2-3; D is possibly TRBD2 (6 bases). Germline V gene lookup returns CDR1 SGHVS and CDR2 FQNEAQ. The CDR3 runs to 15 residues. The V end lost 5 bases, the J end lost 0 bases, and 12 bases lay between the germline ends.

This clonotype turned up a few times. The genes are TRBV7-2 and TRBJ2-1, with D hard to call. Germline CDR1 SGHTA, CDR2 FQGNSA. The V and J ends lost 1 base and 6 bases respectively, with 7 bases between them. The CDR3 spans 13 residues. The CDR3: CASSLDRSNEQFF. The CDR3 nucleotides are TGTGCCAGCAGCTTAGATCGTAGCAATGAGCAGTTCTTC.

This clonotype was detected many times. The chain links TRBV7-2 to TRBJ1-1; D call uncertain. V shed 0 bases and J shed 6 bases, with 20 bases lying between them. Germline lookup yields CDR1 SGHTA and CDR2 FQGNSA. This CDR3 is built from 17 residues. This chain's CDR3 is CASSLAGSPRRIAEAFF. The DNA for the CDR3 is TGTGCCAGCAGCTTAGCGGGTTCACCGCGGCGGATAGCTGAAGCTTTCTTT.

This clonotype appeared many times. This chain links TRBV20-1 with TRBJ1-2; D may be TRBD1 (6 bases). The CDR3 is 15 amino acids. Germline V lookup: CDR1 DFQATT, CDR2 SNEGSKA (reference sequence). V was trimmed by 0 bases and J by 2 bases, leaving 13 bases between them. The CDR3 is CSAREGGKGNYGYTF. The CDR3, as DNA: TGCAGTGCTAGAGAAGGGGGGAAGGGGAACTATGGCTACACCTTC.

The sample holds many counts of this clonotype. This chain uses TRBV4-1 with TRBJ1-6; D is unclear. CDR3 length: 17 residues. Germline V CDR1 and CDR2: MGHRA, YSYEKL. V gave up 0 bases and J gave up 2 bases, with 11 bases separating them. The CDR3 here is CASSQDIGQAYNSPLHF. The CDR3 DNA reads TGCGCCAGCAGCCAAGATATTGGGCAGGCCTATAATTCACCCCTCCACTTT.

This clonotype was picked up a small number of times. The chain is built from TRBV4-1 and TRBJ1-2; D remains unclear. Germline loops: CDR1 MGHRA, CDR2 YSYEKL. This CDR3 has 14 amino acids. Trimming shortened V by 0 bases and J by 2 bases, and 7 bases separated the two germline ends. The chain's CDR3 is CASSQDVLNYGYTF. DNA of the CDR3: TGCGCCAGCAGCCAAGACGTACTCAACTATGGCTACACCTTC.

This clonotype was seen a few times. The chain combines TRBV4-2 with TRBJ2-5; unclear D gene. The CDR3 totals 14 residues. The germline V and J ends were trimmed by 0 bases and 0 bases, with 5 bases remaining between them. The V gene's germline CDR1 is LGHNA and CDR2 YNFKEQ. The CDR3 loop is CASSQEANQETQYF. Here the CDR3 DNA reads TGTGCCAGCAGCCAAGAAGCGAACCAAGAGACCCAGTACTTC.

This clonotype was seen many times. The gene calls are TRBV4-1 and TRBJ2-3; D is uncertain. Germline CDR1 reads MGHRA; CDR2 reads YSYEKL. Trimming shortened V by 3 bases and J by 15 bases, and 16 bases separated the two germline ends. This CDR3 contains 12 residues. The CDR3 sequence is CASSQDGLGLYF. The CDR3 DNA reads as TGCGCCAGCAGCCAGGATGGGTTGGGTCTTTATTTT.

This clonotype was recorded a few times. The CDR3 DNA reads TGCGCCAGCAGCCCCGGAATCACAGATACGCAGTATTTT. Translating gives CASSPGITDTQYF. The chain joins TRBV5-1 to TRBJ2-3; D is unclear. The V gene's germline CDR1 is SGHRS and CDR2 YFSETQ. This CDR3 region has 13 residues. Trimming left V 4 bases short and J 2 bases short, with 8 bases between.

The chain uses TRBV11-2 and TRBJ1-1; D not resolved. Germline CDR1 SGHAT, CDR2 FQNNGV. V dropped 2 bases and J dropped 1 base, with 8 bases sitting between them. This CDR3 spans 14 amino acids. As DNA, the CDR3 is TGTGCCAGCAGCTTAATTGTTAGGAACACTGAAGCTTTCTTT. It is translated as CASSLIVRNTEAFF. Filled out from reference TRBV11-2 and TRBJ1-1, the complete variable domain reads EAGVAQSPRYKIIEKRQSVAFWCNPISGHATLYWYQQILGQGPKLLIQFQNNGVVDDSQLPKDRFSAERLKGVDSTLKIQPAKLEDSAVYLCASSLIVRNTEAFFGQGTRLTVV.

This clonotype was detected many times. The rearrangement links TRBV18 to TRBJ1-1; D perhaps matches TRBD1 (6 bases). The CDR3 loop spans 13 amino acids. The germline CDR1 and CDR2 sequences are KGHSH and LQKENI. Trimming cost V 7 bases and J 4 bases, with 13 bases left between them. The CDR3 is CASFSLGGTEAFF. CDR3 nucleotide sequence: TGTGCCAGCTTTTCTCTAGGGGGCACTGAAGCTTTCTTT.